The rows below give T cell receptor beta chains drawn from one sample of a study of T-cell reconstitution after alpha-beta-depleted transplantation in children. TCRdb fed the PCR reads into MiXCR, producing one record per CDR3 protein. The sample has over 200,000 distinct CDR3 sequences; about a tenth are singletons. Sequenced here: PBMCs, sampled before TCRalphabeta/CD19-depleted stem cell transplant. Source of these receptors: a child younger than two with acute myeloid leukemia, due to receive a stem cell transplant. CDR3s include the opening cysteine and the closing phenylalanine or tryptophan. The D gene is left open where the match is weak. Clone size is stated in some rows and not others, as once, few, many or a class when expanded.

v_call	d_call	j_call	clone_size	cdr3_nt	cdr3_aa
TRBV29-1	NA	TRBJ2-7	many	TGCAGCGTTGCGGCTCGAGGGGGCGAGCAGTACTTC	CSVAARGGEQYF
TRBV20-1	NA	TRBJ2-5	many	TGCAGTGCTAGAGATCTTTGGGAAGAGACCCAGTACTTC	CSARDLWEETQYF
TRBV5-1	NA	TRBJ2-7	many	TGCGCCAGCAGCCCCCCAGGTTCCCTCCTCGAGCAGTACTTC	CASSPPGSLLEQYF
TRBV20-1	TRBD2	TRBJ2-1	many	TGCAGTGCCGCTCGGACTAGCGGGAGGGCCCCAAACTACAATGAGCAGTTCTTC	CSAARTSGRAPNYNEQFF
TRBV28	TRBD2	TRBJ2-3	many	TGTGCCAGCAGTCGGGAGGTAACAGATACGCAGTATTTT	CASSREVTDTQYF
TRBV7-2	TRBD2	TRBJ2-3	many	TGTGCCAGCAGCTTAGCTTTAGCGGGAGGTGGAGATACGCAGTATTTT	CASSLALAGGGDTQYF
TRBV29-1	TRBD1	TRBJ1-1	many	TGCAGCATCCGGGACAGAAACACTGAAGCTTTCTTT	CSIRDRNTEAFF
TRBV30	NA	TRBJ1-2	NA	TGTGCCTGGAGTGTACGGTATATATACACCTTC	CAWSVRYIYTF
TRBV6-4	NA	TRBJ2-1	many	TGTGCCAGCAGTGTGCAAGGGAGCTACAATGAGCAGTTCTTC	CASSVQGSYNEQFF
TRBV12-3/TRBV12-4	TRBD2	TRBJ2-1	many	TGTGCCAGCAGCTCCACCGGGACTAACCCCTACAATGAGCAGTTCTTC	CASSSTGTNPYNEQFF
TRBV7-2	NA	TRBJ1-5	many	TGTGCCAGCAGCTTAGCCCCCCGTAGCAATCAGCCCCAGCATTTT	CASSLAPRSNQPQHF
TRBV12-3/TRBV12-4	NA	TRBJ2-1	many	TGTGCCAGCAGATTCGGTCTCAGAGCGGATGAGCAGTTCTTC	CASRFGLRADEQFF
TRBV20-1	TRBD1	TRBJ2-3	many	TGCAGTGCTAGAGACCACGACAGGGTAGATACGCAGTATTTT	CSARDHDRVDTQYF
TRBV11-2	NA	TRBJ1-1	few	TGTGCCAGCAGCTTAGAGGGATTTGAAGCTTTCTTT	CASSLEGFEAFF
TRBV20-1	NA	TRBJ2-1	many	TGCAGTCAAGAACTAATGATAGATGAGCAGTTCTTC	CSQELMIDEQFF
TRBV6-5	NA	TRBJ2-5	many	TGTGCCAGCAGTTACTCGGGTATAGGAGTGGTTGAGACCCAGTACTTC	CASSYSGIGVVETQYF
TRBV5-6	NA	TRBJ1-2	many	TGTGCCAGCAGCCGTCCGCTAACGGTGATCTATGGCTACACCTTC	CASSRPLTVIYGYTF
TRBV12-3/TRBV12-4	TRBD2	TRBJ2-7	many	TGTGCCAGCAGTCCTCTAGCGGGAGGCGCCTACGAGCAGTACTTC	CASSPLAGGAYEQYF
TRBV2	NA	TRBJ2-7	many	TGTGCCAGCAGTGACAGGGCGGACGAGCAGTACTTC	CASSDRADEQYF
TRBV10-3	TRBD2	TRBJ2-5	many	TGTGCCATCAGTGAGCTGGCGGGAGTGGGAGAGACCCAGTACTTC	CAISELAGVGETQYF
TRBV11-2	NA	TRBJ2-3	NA	TGTGCCAGCAGCCTCCTGGGGGTAGGGCTCACAGATACGCAGTATTTT	CASSLLGVGLTDTQYF
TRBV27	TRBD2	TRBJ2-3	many	TGTGCCAGCAGTCCCCTAGCGGGAGGGCCGGAAGATACGCAGTATTTT	CASSPLAGGPEDTQYF
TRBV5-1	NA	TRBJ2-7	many	TGCGCCAGCAGCTTGGGGGGAGACTCCTACGAGCAGTACTTC	CASSLGGDSYEQYF
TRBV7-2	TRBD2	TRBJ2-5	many	TGTGCCAGCAGCAAGCGACTAGCGGGAGAGGGGGAGACCCAGTACTTC	CASSKRLAGEGETQYF
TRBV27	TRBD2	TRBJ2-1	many	TGTGCCAGCAGTTCCTCCCGACTAGCGGGCTACAATGAGCAGTTCTTC	CASSSSRLAGYNEQFF
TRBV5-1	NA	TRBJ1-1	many	TGCGCCAGCACCCGGATGAATGGGAACACTGAAGCTTTCTTT	CASTRMNGNTEAFF
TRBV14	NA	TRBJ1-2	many	TGTGCCAGCAGCCAAGGGGGTACGCCGGGTTACGGCTACACCTTC	CASSQGGTPGYGYTF
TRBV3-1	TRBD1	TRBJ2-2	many	TGTGCCAGCAGCCCGGACAGGGGAGGCCGGGTTAAGGAGCTGTTTTTT	CASSPDRGGRVKELFF
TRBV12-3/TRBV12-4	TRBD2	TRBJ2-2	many	TGTGCCAGCAGACCCCGAAGCGGGAGGTTGTACACCGGGGAGCTGTTTTTT	CASRPRSGRLYTGELFF
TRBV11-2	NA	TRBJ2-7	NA	TGTGCCAGCAGGCGCCTAAGGGGACACGAGCAGTACTTC	CASRRLRGHEQYF
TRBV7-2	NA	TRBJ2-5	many	TGTGCCAGCAGCTTAGCGGGACTCCAAGAGACCCAGTACTTC	CASSLAGLQETQYF
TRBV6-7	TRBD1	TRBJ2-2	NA	TGTGCCAGGGGAGAGACAGGGGGCGGAAACACCGGGGAGCTGTTTTTT	CARGETGGGNTGELFF
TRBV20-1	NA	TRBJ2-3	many	TGCAGTGCTAGGGACTCCGGGGGCCTCACAGATACGCAGTATTTT	CSARDSGGLTDTQYF
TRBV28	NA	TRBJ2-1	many	TGTGCCAGCAACCCAGGATACAATGAGCAGTTCTTC	CASNPGYNEQFF
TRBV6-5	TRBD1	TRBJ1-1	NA	TGTGCCAGCAGTTCGTACAGGGGAGCCCCTGAAGCTTTCTTT	CASSSYRGAPEAFF
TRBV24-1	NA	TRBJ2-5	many	TGTGCCACCAGTAATCCGCGGGGGCAGGGTGAGACCCAGTACTTC	CATSNPRGQGETQYF
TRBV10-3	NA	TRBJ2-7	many	TGTGCCATCACCCCAGGTGACCTGTTTGGGGAGCAGTACTTC	CAITPGDLFGEQYF
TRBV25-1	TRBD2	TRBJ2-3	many	TGTGCCAGGACCCCGGCGACTAGCGCAAGCACAGATACGCAGTATTTT	CARTPATSASTDTQYF
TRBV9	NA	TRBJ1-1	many	TGTGCCAGCAGCGAGGGTTATGGACAAGTGAACACTGAAGCTTTCTTT	CASSEGYGQVNTEAFF
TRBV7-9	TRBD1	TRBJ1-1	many	TGTGCCAGCAGCAGGACAGGGGGCGGGACTGAAGCTTTCTTT	CASSRTGGGTEAFF
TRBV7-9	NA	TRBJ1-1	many	TGTGCCAGCAGCTTAGTCCCAACGGGGGCTGAAGCTTTCTTT	CASSLVPTGAEAFF
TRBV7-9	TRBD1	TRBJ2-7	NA	TGTGCCAGCAGCTTAAGGGCGCAGACAGGGGCCTACGAGCAGTACTTC	CASSLRAQTGAYEQYF
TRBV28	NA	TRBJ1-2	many	TGTGCCAGCAGTTTTCCCGGGGGCGGCTACACTTTC	CASSFPGGGYTF
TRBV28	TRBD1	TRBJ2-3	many	TGTGCCAGCAGGTCTCACAGGGGGCTCAGTCAGGGCCTAGCAGATACGCAGTATTTT	CASRSHRGLSQGLADTQYF
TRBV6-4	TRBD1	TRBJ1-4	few	TGTGCCAGCAGGACTACCGGGCCCCTAACCGGACAGGGGGCCTGGAAACTGTTTTTT	CASRTTGPLTGQGAWKLFF
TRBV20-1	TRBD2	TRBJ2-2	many	TGCAGTGCTAGAGAGGCTAGCGGGTCGAACACCGGGGAGCTGTTTTTT	CSAREASGSNTGELFF
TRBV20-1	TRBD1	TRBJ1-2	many	TGCAGTGCTCTGACAGGGGAGGGCTATGGCTACACCTTC	CSALTGEGYGYTF
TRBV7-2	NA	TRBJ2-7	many	TGTGCCAGCCAACGGCCAGGGGCCTACGAGCAGTACTTC	CASQRPGAYEQYF
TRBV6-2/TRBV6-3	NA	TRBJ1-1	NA	TGTGCCAGCAGTTACTATCGGGGTGAAGCTTTCTTT	CASSYYRGEAFF
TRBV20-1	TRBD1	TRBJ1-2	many	TGCAGTGCTTCCCAAAGGACAGGAGGCACCTTC	CSASQRTGGTF
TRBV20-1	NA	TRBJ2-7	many	TGCAGTGCCCAGACTACCTCCTACGAGCAGTACTTC	CSAQTTSYEQYF
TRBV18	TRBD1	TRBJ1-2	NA	TGTGCCAGCTCACCACTTCGGACAGGGTTTGACTATGGCTACACCTTC	CASSPLRTGFDYGYTF